These 23 T cell receptor beta chains originate from one sample sequenced in a study of blood T cell repertoires in COVID-19. Generated by immunoSEQ multiplex PCR, the TCRdb table keeps only in-frame clones and is missing some. Found here are approximately 320,000 clones, 90% of them singletons; the top ten hold 2.6%. The sample comprised PBMCs or T cells enriched from blood (not recorded which). Receptor source: a man between 60 and 70 years old who had recovered from COVID-19.

This clone was seen once. The V and J genes are TRBV5-1 and TRBJ2-1; 11 bases fit TRBD2. With 4 bases clipped from V and 2 bases from J, the junction kept 2 bases outside the gene matches. Germline loops: CDR1 SGHRS, CDR2 YFSETQ. CDR3 size: 15 residues. The CDR3 DNA sequence: TGCGCCAGCAGCGGGACTAGCGGAACCTACAATGAGCAGTTCTTC. This codes for CASSGTSGTYNEQFF. Using reference TRBV5-1 and TRBJ2-1 for the parts outside the CDR3, the full variable domain is KAGVTQTPRYLIKTRGQQVTLSCSPISGHRSVSWYQQTPGQGLQFLFEYFSETQRNKGNFPGRFSGRQFSNSRSEMNVSTLELGDSALYLCASSGTSGTYNEQFFGPGTRLTVL.

The chain is built from TRBV14 and TRBJ2-7, with D possibly being TRBD1 (5 bases). The CDR3 length is 16 residues. Germline values: CDR1 SGHDN, CDR2 FVKESK. V was clipped by 4 bases and J by 3 bases, with 19 bases between them. The CDR3 region has the DNA TGTGCCAGCAGCCGACTCAAGGGTGGGGCCAACTACGAGCAGTACTTC. Encoded protein: CASSRLKGGANYEQYF.

This sequence joins TRBV2 and TRBJ2-2; 9 nucleotides match TRBD1. The CDR3 sequence is 15 residues long. The germline gives CDR1 SNHLY, CDR2 FYNNEI. V gave up 4 bases and J gave up 6 bases; unmatched junction bases: 6. CDR3 amino acids: CASSAVGQGAGELFF. CDR3 bases: TGTGCCAGCAGTGCCGTGGGACAGGGTGCCGGGGAGCTGTTTTTT.

The chain combines TRBV12-3 or TRBV12-4 with TRBJ1-2; a weak D match, TRBD1 (5 bases). This CDR3 has 12 residues. The V end lost 4 bases, the J end lost 8 bases, and 11 bases lay between the germline ends. CDR3: CASSSRGNGYTF. CDR3 in DNA: TGTGCCAGCAGTTCGCGGGGGAACGGCTACACCTTC.

The V and J genes are TRBV5-1 and TRBJ2-7; 9 nucleotides align to TRBD1. V lost 2 bases to trimming and J lost 3 bases; unmatched junction nucleotides: 6. CDR1 SGHRS and CDR2 YFSETQ come from the germline V gene. The CDR3 totals 15 residues. CDR3: CASSLDRGVYYEQYF. The CDR3 coding sequence is TGCGCCAGCAGCTTAGACAGGGGGGTTTACTACGAGCAGTACTTC.

This sequence joins TRBV9 and TRBJ2-1, with D possibly TRBD2 on 5 matching bases. Looked up from germline, CDR1 is SGDLS and CDR2 is YYNGEE. This CDR3 is built from 15 residues. V dropped 1 base and J dropped 5 bases, with 13 bases sitting between them. In DNA, the CDR3 is TGTGCCAGCAGCGTATCTGGCGGGCTCCACAATGAGCAGTTCTTC. This codes for CASSVSGGLHNEQFF.

The V call is TRBV5-4, the J call TRBJ1-1; TRBD1 is a possible D gene (5 bases). Trimming pared 0 bases from V and 1 base from J, leaving 10 bases between. The CDR3 has 15 amino acids. Germline CDR1 and CDR2: SGHNT and YYREEE (reference sequence). The CDR3 region is CASSLEPRANTEAFF. The CDR3 region has the DNA TGTGCCAGCAGCTTGGAGCCCAGGGCGAACACTGAAGCTTTCTTT.

V and J are TRBV16 and TRBJ1-5; no clear D. Germline V lookup: CDR1 KGHSY, CDR2 FQNENV. Trimming removed 3 bases from V and 7 bases from J, with 7 bases in between. This CDR3 is 12 amino acids long. This CDR3 is CASSQSRQPQHF. The CDR3 DNA follows: TGTGCCAGCAGCCAGAGCCGACAGCCCCAGCATTTT.

This sequence joins TRBV30 and TRBJ2-7; the D is unclear. This CDR3 is 14 amino acids long. Germline V gene lookup returns CDR1 GTSNPN and CDR2 SVGIG (reference sequence). The V gene lost 2 bases and the J gene lost 6 bases, with 17 bases spanning the gap. The CDR3 spells CAWSTAPVEREQYF. The CDR3 nucleotides read TGTGCCTGGAGTACCGCCCCGGTGGAGCGCGAGCAGTACTTC.

This clone was recorded only once. This chain links TRBV9 with TRBJ2-3; D might be TRBD2 (7 bases). Per germline, CDR1 SGDLS and CDR2 YYNGEE. V shed 4 bases and J shed 4 bases, with 16 bases lying between them. This CDR3 has 15 residues. This CDR3 reads CASSPRGAAPDTQYF. As DNA, the CDR3 is TGTGCCAGCAGCCCACGGGGGGCGGCCCCAGATACGCAGTATTTT.

For the CDR3, the DNA is TGTGCCAGCAGCGACCCTGGGACAGACAATCAGCCCCAGCATTTT. The encoded protein is CASSDPGTDNQPQHF. The V and J genes are TRBV5-8 and TRBJ1-5; 7 bases map to TRBD1. Germline V CDR1 and CDR2: SGHTS, YDEGEE. The CDR3 runs to 15 residues. Trimming at V came to 4 bases and at J to 3 bases, leaving 7 bases not matched to a gene.

The chain has TRBV19 and TRBJ1-4; D remains unclear. The germline V and J ends were trimmed by 10 bases and 5 bases, with 20 bases remaining between them. The CDR3 extends over 15 amino acids. Germline V CDR1 and CDR2: LNHDA, SQIVND (reference sequence). The CDR3 nucleotides read TGTGCCACCCATCCAGAGGGCGGAACCAATGAAAAACTGTTTTTT. Residues: CATHPEGGTNEKLFF.

This sequence joins TRBV6-5 and TRBJ1-2, with TRBD1 matching 9 bases. The CDR3 extends over 13 amino acids. The V and J ends lost 0 bases and 14 bases, in that order; junction bases with no gene match: 7. Looked up from germline, CDR1 is MNHEY and CDR2 is SVGAGI. DNA for the CDR3: TGTGCCAGCAGTTACTCCGGGACAGGGATTAAGACCTTC. Its translation is CASSYSGTGIKTF.

This chain joins TRBV27 and TRBJ1-2; tentatively, D is TRBD1 (6 bases). Germline CDR1 MNHEY, CDR2 SMNVEV (reference sequence). The CDR3 runs to 14 residues. With 5 bases removed from V and 4 bases from J, the gap between germline ends came to 14 bases. The chain's CDR3 is CASSDIRGGYGYTF. The DNA for the CDR3 is TGTGCCAGCAGTGATATCAGGGGTGGCTATGGCTACACCTTC.

The gene calls are TRBV7-6 and TRBJ1-4; no reliable D call. V shed 4 bases and J shed 3 bases, with 12 bases lying between them. The germline V gene has CDR1 SGHVS and CDR2 FNYEAQ. The CDR3 covers 15 residues. CDR3 protein: CASSYRGEANEKLFF. The CDR3 DNA follows: TGTGCCAGCAGCTACCGGGGTGAGGCTAATGAAAAACTGTTTTTT.

V is TRBV4-1 and J is TRBJ1-1; D may be TRBD1 (5 bases). From germline, CDR1 is MGHRA and CDR2 YSYEKL. The V gene lost 2 bases and the J gene lost 5 bases, with 12 bases spanning the gap. The length of the CDR3 is 14 residues. This CDR3 is CASSQPGRTTEAFF. The DNA of the CDR3 is TGCGCCAGCAGCCAACCCGGACGGACAACTGAAGCTTTCTTT.

CDR3 nucleotide sequence: TGTGCCACCAGCAGCCCTTGGACAGAACGCTATGGCTACACCTTC. Translated, it gives CATSSPWTERYGYTF. J is TRBJ1-2 and V is TRBV15; D possibly corresponds to TRBD1 (6 bases). The V end lost 3 bases, the J end lost 4 bases, and 15 bases lay between the germline ends. The CDR3 is made up of 15 amino acids. CDR1 is LNHNV, CDR2 YYDKDF, per germline (reference sequence).

The CDR3 spells CASSEIPIRAGLQYGYTF. In DNA, the CDR3 is TGTGCCAGCAGTGAAATTCCGATCCGTGCGGGATTACAGTATGGCTACACCTTC. The chain joins TRBV6-1 to TRBJ1-2; unclear D gene. V lost 2 bases and J lost 5, with 24 bases in between. Germline-derived CDR1 and CDR2 are MNHNS and SASEGT. CDR3 length: 18 amino acids.

The chain links TRBV29-1 to TRBJ1-1; maybe TRBD1 (6 bases). The V gene lost 5 bases and the J gene lost 2 bases, with 15 bases spanning the gap. This CDR3 region has 14 residues. Germline V CDR1 and CDR2: SQVTM, ANQGSEA. The CDR3 spells CSVHTGWGNTEAFF. CDR3 nucleotide sequence: TGCAGCGTTCATACAGGGTGGGGAAACACTGAAGCTTTCTTT. Using reference TRBV29-1 and TRBJ1-1 for the parts outside the CDR3, the full variable domain is SAVISQKPSRDICQRGTSLTIQCQVDSQVTMMFWYRQQPGQSLTLIATANQGSEATYESGFVIDKFPISRPNLTFSTLTVSNMSPEDSSIYLCSVHTGWGNTEAFFGQGTRLTVV.

The CDR3 nucleotides are TGCGCCAGCAGAATTGGCCCATTCACAGATACGCAGTATTTT. The encoded protein is CASRIGPFTDTQYF. The chain couples TRBV5-1 to TRBJ2-3; D remains unclear. This CDR3 has 14 amino acids. Trimming shortened V by 5 bases and J by 2 bases, and 12 bases separated the two germline ends. The germline CDR1 and CDR2 sequences are SGHRS and YFSETQ.

The gene calls are TRBV4-3 and TRBJ2-3, with TRBD2 matching 11 bases. Germline V gives CDR1 LGHNA, CDR2 YSLEER. The CDR3 runs to 13 residues. Trimming at V came to 0 bases and at J to 14 bases, leaving 4 bases not matched to a gene. This CDR3 reads CASSQELAGVLYF. The CDR3 DNA follows: TGCGCCAGCAGCCAAGAACTAGCGGGGGTCCTGTATTTT.

The V gene is TRBV7-9, the J gene TRBJ1-4; possible D gene TRBD1, 5 bases. From germline, CDR1 is SEHNR and CDR2 FQNEAQ (reference sequence). Between the trimmed V and J ends, which lost 5 bases and 2 bases, there was a span of 15 bases. This CDR3 spans 16 amino acids. The CDR3, as DNA: TGTGCCAGCAGCCTCCTCGGGGGACCGACTAATGAAAAACTGTTTTTT. Its translation: CASSLLGGPTNEKLFF.

V usage is TRBV5-8 and J usage is TRBJ2-1; maybe TRBD1 (6 bases). V was cut by 6 bases and J by 7 bases, with 17 bases left in between. The CDR3 consists of 14 residues. The germline gives CDR1 SGHTS, CDR2 YDEGEE. CDR3 protein: CASNQRGNQNEQFF. In nucleotides, the CDR3 is TGTGCCAGCAACCAAAGGGGGAATCAGAATGAGCAGTTCTTC.